These 20 T cell receptor beta chains originate from one sample sequenced in a study of response to subunit inactivated influenza vaccine. A single record per CDR3 protein comes from TCRdb applying MiXCR to the RT-PCR reads. The repertoire holds 150,000 to 200,000 distinct CDR3 sequences, with over 9.5% as singletons. The data were also submitted as part of a second study, on T cells expressing NK-cell markers. That work contributes: Template switching by 5'RACE with UMIs generated the TCR beta cDNA.

Sequences were derived from CD8+ T cells sorted from PBMCs, sampled 11 to 12 days after vaccination. The receptors come from a man over 45 who received an inactivated influenza vaccine.

This clonotype was recorded a few times. The chain has TRBV9 and TRBJ2-7, with D maybe TRBD2 (5 bases). The CDR3 contains 14 residues. The V and J ends lost 4 bases and 5 bases respectively, with 16 bases between them. CDR1 is SGDLS, CDR2 YYNGEE, per germline. The CDR3 sequence is CASSPGSRTHEQYF. DNA for the CDR3: TGTGCCAGCAGCCCGGGGAGTCGTACCCACGAGCAGTACTTC.

This clonotype has ten or more counts. The J gene is TRBJ2-2, the V gene TRBV27; D may be TRBD1 (6 bases). Trimming left V 1 base short and J 5 bases short, with 8 bases between. CDR1 and CDR2 from the germline V gene are MNHEY and SMNVEV (reference sequence). This CDR3 contains 14 residues. The CDR3 sequence: CASSLWGPTGELFF. The CDR3 DNA follows: TGTGCCAGCAGTTTATGGGGGCCGACCGGGGAGCTGTTTTTT.

This clonotype turned up a few times. The rearrangement joins TRBV7-6 to TRBJ2-7, with 7 bases matching TRBD1. Germline CDR1 is SGHVS and CDR2 is FNYEAQ. V lost 6 bases to trimming and J lost 2 bases; unmatched junction nucleotides: 10. The CDR3 runs to 15 residues. CDR3 region: CASSIGTARTYEQYF. CDR3 nucleotide sequence: TGTGCCAGCAGTATCGGGACAGCACGGACCTACGAGCAGTACTTC. The full variable domain, its missing parts supplied by reference TRBV7-6 and TRBJ2-7, is GAGVSQSPRYKVTKRGQDVALRCDPISGHVSLYWYRQALGQGPEFLTYFNYEAQQDKSGLPNDRFSAERPEGSISTLTIQRTEQRDSAMYRCASSIGTARTYEQYFGPGTRLTVT.

This clonotype came up a few times. The V gene is TRBV12-3 or TRBV12-4, the J gene TRBJ2-1; 12 positions match TRBD2. The V segment lost 6 bases and the J segment 8 bases; nucleotides outside the gene matches: 8. This CDR3 has 15 residues. In DNA, the CDR3 is TGTGCCAGCAGGCCAACTAGCGGGAGGACGGATGAGCAGTTCTTC. Its translation is CASRPTSGRTDEQFF.

The chain carries TRBV5-6 and TRBJ2-4; TRBD1 or TRBD2 may be the D gene (6 bases each). CDR1 SGHDT and CDR2 YYEEEE come from the germline V gene. This CDR3 region has 13 residues. Trimming took 3 bases from V and 13 from J, leaving 17 bases between them. The CDR3 sequence: CASSSPLRGAQYF. DNA of the CDR3: TGTGCCAGCAGCTCCCCCCTTAGGGGGGCGCAGTACTTC.

This clonotype has just a few counts. The rearrangement links TRBV19 to TRBJ2-5; possible D gene TRBD1, 6 bases. CDR3 length equals 16 residues. V was pared by 5 bases and J by 5 bases, with 21 bases between. The germline V gene has CDR1 LNHDA and CDR2 SQIVND (reference sequence). The CDR3 sequence: CASSSEAGDTRETQYF. The CDR3 nucleotides read TGTGCCAGTAGTTCGGAGGCAGGGGACACCAGGGAGACCCAGTACTTC.

This clonotype was detected ten times or more. The V and J genes are TRBV7-8 and TRBJ2-3; D perhaps matches TRBD1 (5 bases). Germline V gene data show CDR1 as SGHVS and CDR2 as FQNEAQ. V dropped 6 bases and J dropped 2 bases, with 15 bases sitting between them. The CDR3 extends over 15 amino acids. The CDR3 DNA reads TGTGCCAGCAGAGAGACAGTTATTGACACAGATACGCAGTATTTT. Amino acid sequence: CASRETVIDTDTQYF.

The chain uses TRBV20-1 and TRBJ1-6; D perhaps matches TRBD1 (6 bases). This CDR3 spans 15 amino acids. Germline CDR1 is DFQATT and CDR2 is SNEGSKA (reference sequence). V was shortened by 3 bases and J by 9 bases, with 18 bases between the two germline ends. The CDR3 here is CSAREPGEYLSPLHF. CDR3 coding DNA: TGCAGTGCTAGGGAGCCAGGGGAGTATCTTTCACCCCTCCACTTT.

The V gene is TRBV28, the J gene TRBJ2-7; D uncertain. Germline loops: CDR1 MDHEN, CDR2 SYDVKM. V dropped 2 bases and J dropped 3 bases, with 17 bases sitting between them. CDR3 size: 16 residues. Written as DNA, the CDR3 is TGTGCCAGCAGTTTAGCCCCCCGGCAGCCTGGCTACGAGCAGTACTTC. This gives the protein CASSLAPRQPGYEQYF.

This clonotype has just a few counts. CDR3 coding DNA: TGTGCCAGCTCACCACCGTACGAGGACCCAGAAGGCTACACCTTC. Amino acids: CASSPPYEDPEGYTF. This chain connects TRBV18 to TRBJ1-2; D is unresolved. V gave up 0 bases and J gave up 8 bases, with 16 bases separating them. CDR1 is KGHSH, CDR2 LQKENI, per germline. The CDR3 loop spans 15 amino acids.

The V and J genes are TRBV27 and TRBJ2-7, with 10 bases that match TRBD1. The V and J ends lost 2 bases and 5 bases, in that order; junction bases with no gene match: 6. Per germline, CDR1 MNHEY and CDR2 SMNVEV (reference sequence). The CDR3 has 15 residues. The chain's CDR3 is CASSLPGTGVHEQYF. DNA of the CDR3: TGTGCCAGCAGTTTACCCGGGACAGGGGTCCACGAGCAGTACTTC.

This clonotype was detected only a few times. This rearrangement joins TRBV6-6 to TRBJ1-2; the D gene is possibly TRBD1 (6 bases). Germline V gives CDR1 MNHNY, CDR2 SVGAGI (reference sequence). CDR3 length equals 11 residues. The germline V and J ends were trimmed by 2 bases and 10 bases, with 8 bases remaining between them. The CDR3 loop is CASSYGQTYTF. CDR3 DNA sequence: TGTGCCAGCAGTTACGGACAGACCTACACCTTC.

The V and J genes are TRBV9 and TRBJ2-5; 8 positions agree with TRBD2. The germline CDR1 and CDR2 sequences are SGDLS and YYNGEE. This CDR3 comprises 17 residues. After removal of 0 bases from V and 1 base from J, the junction contained 8 bases not matched to a gene. CDR3 bases: TGTGCCAGCAGCGTAGGTGGATCAGCGGGGGTCCAAGAGACCCAGTACTTC. Amino acid sequence: CASSVGGSAGVQETQYF.

This clonotype was seen a few times. J is TRBJ2-6 and V is TRBV13; possibly TRBD1 or TRBD2 for D (5 bases each). Germline V gene lookup returns CDR1 PRHDT and CDR2 FYEKMQ (reference sequence). Trimming stripped 2 bases from V and 0 bases from J, with 14 bases between. CDR3 size: 18 residues. The CDR3 spells CASSLTGTLSSGANVLTF. The CDR3, as DNA: TGTGCCAGCAGCTTAACCGGGACCCTCAGCTCTGGGGCCAACGTCCTGACTTTC.

This chain links TRBV28 with TRBJ2-7; 7 bases fit TRBD1. Germline-derived CDR1 and CDR2 are MDHEN and SYDVKM. With 1 base clipped from V and 5 bases from J, the junction kept 11 bases outside the gene matches. The CDR3 loop spans 16 amino acids. The chain's CDR3 is CASSLFILQGFHEQYF. The CDR3 DNA reads as TGTGCCAGCAGTTTATTTATCTTACAGGGGTTCCACGAGCAGTACTTC.

This CDR3 is CASSELTVNTGELFF. The CDR3 DNA reads TGTGCCAGCAGTGAACTCACGGTGAACACCGGGGAGCTGTTTTTT. The V gene is TRBV6-1, the J gene TRBJ2-2; D uncertain. The CDR3 spans 15 residues. Trimming stripped 2 bases from V and 1 base from J, with 8 bases between. CDR1 and CDR2 from the germline V gene are MNHNS and SASEGT.

The table lists this clonotype with a few counts. CDR3 in amino acids: CATSQAQAGLQETQYF. Written as DNA, the CDR3 is TGTGCCACCAGTCAGGCACAGGCAGGCCTTCAAGAGACCCAGTACTTC. V is TRBV24-1 and J is TRBJ2-5, with a possible D match to TRBD1 (5 bases). The CDR3 spans 16 residues. V lost 6 bases, J lost 2 bases, and 18 bases lay in between. Germline lookup yields CDR1 KGHDR and CDR2 SFDVKD.

The V and J genes are TRBV4-1 and TRBJ1-2, with 7 bases identical to TRBD1. V gave up 5 bases and J gave up 4 bases; unmatched junction bases: 16. The CDR3 is 17 residues long. Germline values: CDR1 MGHRA, CDR2 YSYEKL. DNA for the CDR3: TGCGCCAGCAGCACCCTTGGGCCGAGGACAGGATTCTATGGCTACACCTTC. Translated: CASSTLGPRTGFYGYTF.

This clonotype occurred many times. This chain links TRBV7-2 with TRBJ2-5, with D perhaps TRBD1 (5 bases). CDR1 SGHTA and CDR2 FQGNSA come from the germline V gene. Deletions cut 11 bases from V and 4 bases from J, with 14 bases between. This CDR3 contains 12 residues. The DNA of the CDR3 is TGTGCCGGTGGCGGACAAGGAGAGACCCAGTACTTC. The encoded protein is CAGGGQGETQYF.

The rearrangement joins TRBV7-9 to TRBJ2-3; D unresolved. The CDR3 covers 15 residues. CDR1 is SEHNR and CDR2 is FQNEAQ in the germline V gene (reference sequence). Deletions cut 5 bases from V and 7 bases from J, with 19 bases between. The CDR3 nucleotides read TGTGCCAGCAGCCCCACCCAAGAGGAGTGGAATACGCAGTATTTT. This gives the protein CASSPTQEEWNTQYF. Full variable domain (remainder filled in from reference TRBV7-9 and TRBJ2-3): DTGVSQNPRHKITKRGQNVTFRCDPISEHNRLYWYRQTLGQGPEFLTYFQNEAQLEKSRLLSDRFSAERPKGSFSTLEIQRTEQGDSAMYLCASSPTQEEWNTQYFGPGTRLTVL.